The 20 T cell receptor beta chains listed next were all sequenced from one sample in a study of cytomegalovirus exposure and HLA in healthy donors. 60 Vbeta and 13 Jbeta primers were used in PCR. TCRdb's table, derived via immunoSEQ multiplex PCR, lists solely in-frame clones and lacks some. The sample yields roughly 150,000 clones, 65% to 85% seen once. The sample was PBMCs. These receptor sequences come from a man aged 30 to 45 in good health and CMV-seronegative.

This clone was observed a handful of times. The V and J genes are TRBV11-1 and TRBJ1-1; possibly TRBD1 for D (5 bases). The CDR3 contains 16 residues. CDR1 SGHAT and CDR2 FQDESV come from the germline V gene (reference sequence). V lost 3 bases, J lost 0 bases, and 14 bases lay in between. CDR3 nucleotides: TGTGCCAGCAGCTTGGGACTGGGAGCTCTGAACACTGAAGCTTTCTTT. It translates to CASSLGLGALNTEAFF. The full variable domain, completed using reference TRBV11-1 and TRBJ1-1, is EAEVAQSPRYKITEKSQAVAFWCDPISGHATLYWYRQILGQGPELLVQFQDESVVDDSQLPKDRFSAERLKGVDSTLKIQPAELGDSAMYLCASSLGLGALNTEAFFGQGTRLTVV.

Remarks on this clone: Its ends do not fully match the called genes, so a read error is possible. The V and J genes are TRBV6-1 and TRBJ2-6; a weak D match, TRBD2 (6 bases). Germline lookup yields CDR1 MNHNS and CDR2 SASEGT. The CDR3 spans 15 residues. This chain's CDR3 is CASSETLGGANGLTF. The CDR3 DNA is TGTGCCAGCAGTGAAACCCTAGGCGGGGCCAACGGCCTGACTTTC.

V and J are TRBV7-8 and TRBJ1-1; the D is unclear. Trimming stripped 1 base from V and 2 bases from J, with 5 bases between. The CDR3 totals 13 residues. Per the germline V gene, CDR1 is SGHVS and CDR2 is FQNEAQ. DNA of the CDR3: TGTGCCAGCAGCTTAGGGAGTAACACTGAAGCTTTCTTT. This translates into CASSLGSNTEAFF. The whole variable domain, filled in from reference TRBV7-8 and TRBJ1-1, reads GAGVSQSPRYKVAKRGQDVALRCDPISGHVSLFWYQQALGQGPEFLTYFQNEAQLDKSGLPSDRFFAERPEGSVSTLKIQRTQQEDSAVYLCASSLGSNTEAFFGQGTRLTVV.

The J gene is TRBJ1-1, the V gene TRBV19; weak D call: TRBD1 (6 bases). CDR1 and CDR2 (germline): LNHDA, SQIVND (reference sequence). The germline V and J ends were trimmed by 0 bases and 4 bases, with 6 bases remaining between them. The CDR3 length is 13 residues. The CDR3 DNA is TGTGCCAGTAGTATAGACAGGGGCACTGAAGCTTTCTTT. Its translation: CASSIDRGTEAFF.

J is TRBJ2-1 and V is TRBV9; TRBD2 matches 10 bases. The CDR3 runs 18 residues. J gave up 0 bases and V 2 bases, and 8 bases lay outside the gene matches. Germline V gives CDR1 SGDLS, CDR2 YYNGEE. The chain's CDR3 is CASSVGAGGVSSYNEQFF. DNA for the CDR3: TGTGCCAGCAGCGTGGGAGCGGGGGGGGTTAGCTCCTACAATGAGCAGTTCTTC.

This clone was recorded a few times. This chain connects TRBV29-1 to TRBJ2-5; TRBD1 matches 7 bases. The CDR3 runs to 14 residues. The germline CDR1 and CDR2 sequences are SQVTM and ANQGSEA. V lost 7 bases and J lost 2; bases outside the gene matches: 10. CDR3 DNA sequence: TGCAGCGGAAACCAACAGGGGCCTCAAGAGACCCAGTACTTC. This sequence encodes CSGNQQGPQETQYF.

Only a few counts were recorded for this clone. The chain carries TRBV2 and TRBJ1-1, with 8 bases identical to TRBD1. V trimming: 2 bases; J trimming: 7 bases; junction bases outside the gene matches: 3. Looked up from germline, CDR1 is SNHLY and CDR2 is FYNNEI. The CDR3 sequence is 13 residues long. CDR3 bases: TGTGCCAGCAGTGAACGACAGGGGAGTGAAGCTTTCTTT. It codes for CASSERQGSEAFF. Together with reference TRBV2 and TRBJ1-1, the CDR3 gives the full variable domain: EPEVTQTPSHQVTQMGQEVILRCVPISNHLYFYWYRQILGQKVEFLVSFYNNEISEKSEIFDDQFSVERPDGSNFTLKIRSTKLEDSAMYFCASSERQGSEAFFGQGTRLTVV.

This clone was counted only a few times. V and J are TRBV21-1 and TRBJ2-7; TRBD1 is taken as the D call from the table, unchecked against the DNA. TRBV21-1 counts as a pseudogene. There are 17 residues in the CDR3. CDR3: CASFRDRLFREYYEQYF. CDR3 nucleotides: TGTGCCAGCTTCCGGGACAGACTGTTTCGAGAGTACTACGAGCAGTACTTC.

The chain's CDR3 is CASSPGTGVSYEQYF. The CDR3 nucleotides read TGTGCCAGCAGCCCCGGGACAGGGGTGTCCTACGAGCAGTACTTC. This chain joins TRBV7-9 and TRBJ2-7, with 10 bases fitting TRBD1. J lost 1 base, V lost 5 bases, and 5 bases had no gene match. The CDR3 has 15 amino acids. CDR1 is SEHNR, CDR2 FQNEAQ, per germline (reference sequence).

The rearrangement uses TRBV14 and TRBJ1-2; no firm D call. There are 15 residues in the CDR3. The germline V gene encodes CDR1 SGHDN and CDR2 FVKESK. V was clipped by 1 base and J by 1 base, with 10 bases between them. This CDR3 is CASSQAAGNNYGYTF. CDR3 coding DNA: TGTGCCAGCAGCCAAGCGGCGGGGAATAACTATGGCTACACCTTC.

V and J are TRBV18 and TRBJ2-5; D uncertain. Per the germline V gene, CDR1 is KGHSH and CDR2 is LQKENI. Trimming left V 5 bases short and J 2 bases short, with 6 bases between. This CDR3 region has 12 residues. CDR3 sequence (DNA): TGTGCCAGCTCAGAGGTACAAGAGACCCAGTACTTC. This translates into CASSEVQETQYF. Using reference TRBV18 and TRBJ2-5 for the parts outside the CDR3, the full variable domain is NAGVMQNPRHLVRRRGQEARLRCSPMKGHSHVYWYRQLPEEGLKFMVYLQKENIIDESGMPKERFSAEFPKEGPSILRIQQVVRGDSAAYFCASSEVQETQYFGPGTRLLVL.

The CDR3 spells CASSLAPGTGETQPQHF. The CDR3 bases are TGTGCCAGCAGCTTGGCCCCTGGGACAGGGGAAACTCAGCCCCAGCATTTT. V is TRBV11-3 and J is TRBJ1-5; 10 bases match TRBD1. J lost 6 bases, V lost 3 bases, and 11 bases had no gene match. Germline loops: CDR1 SGHNT, CDR2 YENEEA. This CDR3 spans 17 amino acids.

This chain links TRBV18 with TRBJ1-6; 7 nucleotides match TRBD1. J was trimmed by 4 bases and V by 3 bases; bases with no gene match: 6. The CDR3 consists of 16 residues. Germline V lookup: CDR1 KGHSH, CDR2 LQKENI. Here the CDR3 reads CASSPLPDRYNSPLHF. The CDR3 DNA reads as TGTGCCAGCTCACCCCTTCCGGACAGGTATAATTCACCCCTCCACTTT.

The genes are TRBV18 and TRBJ2-3, with TRBD2 matching 8 bases. The CDR3 length is 15 residues. The trim removed 3 bases at V and 6 bases at J, leaving 8 bases unmatched. Germline V gene data show CDR1 as KGHSH and CDR2 as LQKENI. The CDR3 coding sequence is TGTGCCAGCTCACCCCCCGGGGGGGCAAGGGATACGCAGTATTTT. Its protein is CASSPPGGARDTQYF. Full variable domain (missing parts from reference TRBV18 and TRBJ2-3): NAGVMQNPRHLVRRRGQEARLRCSPMKGHSHVYWYRQLPEEGLKFMVYLQKENIIDESGMPKERFSAEFPKEGPSILRIQQVVRGDSAAYFCASSPPGGARDTQYFGPGTRLTVL.

The CDR3 bases are TGCGCCAGCAGCCACTCGGACAGGGGCTCTTTAGAGCAGTACTTC. Protein product: CASSHSDRGSLEQYF. The V and J genes are TRBV4-1 and TRBJ2-7; 9 bases are a match to TRBD1. Trimming removed 3 bases from V and 7 bases from J; junction bases left unmatched: 10. The germline V gene has CDR1 MGHRA and CDR2 YSYEKL. The CDR3 runs 15 residues.

The sample holds one count of this clone. This chain joins TRBV6-1 and TRBJ2-7, with 12 bases aligning to TRBD1. This CDR3 has 14 residues. In germline, CDR1 is MNHNS, CDR2 SASEGT. After removal of 5 bases from V and 7 bases from J, the junction contained 6 bases not matched to a gene. The chain's CDR3 is CASSWDRGRGEQYF. The CDR3 bases are TGTGCCAGCAGTTGGGACAGGGGGCGGGGTGAGCAGTACTTC.

The chain couples TRBV6-5 to TRBJ2-3; 8 bases agree with TRBD1. Trimming took 8 bases from V and 0 from J; bases not matched to a gene: 4. This CDR3 has 14 amino acids. Germline lookup yields CDR1 MNHEY and CDR2 SVGAGI. The CDR3 sequence is CASHDRGSTDTQYF. CDR3 bases: TGTGCCAGCCACGACAGGGGAAGCACAGATACGCAGTATTTT.

J is TRBJ1-2 and V is TRBV6-5; D unclear. This CDR3 comprises 15 residues. V was pared by 3 bases and J by 8 bases, with 19 bases between. In germline, CDR1 is MNHEY, CDR2 SVGAGI. The CDR3 protein is CASSYHRDFPSGYTF. The CDR3, as DNA: TGTGCCAGCAGTTATCATCGGGATTTCCCTAGCGGCTACACCTTC.

There are a few counts of this clone. J is TRBJ2-2 and V is TRBV28; tentatively, D is TRBD2 (6 bases). The CDR3 has 15 amino acids. Trimming cost V 3 bases and J 6 bases, with 14 bases left between them. From germline, CDR1 is MDHEN and CDR2 SYDVKM. CDR3 nucleotide sequence: TGTGCCAGCAGTTTCCGGGACGGGGGACCCGGGGAGCTGTTTTTT. Translation: CASSFRDGGPGELFF.

The chain carries TRBV6-1 and TRBJ2-5; perhaps TRBD2 as D (5 bases). The V gene lost 4 bases and the J gene lost 1 base, with 7 bases spanning the gap. Germline V gene lookup returns CDR1 MNHNS and CDR2 SASEGT. The CDR3 consists of 13 residues. This CDR3 is CASSGGPQETQYF. In DNA, the CDR3 is TGTGCCAGCAGTGGAGGGCCCCAAGAGACCCAGTACTTC.